The 21 T cell receptor beta chains in this list originate from one sample, sequenced in a study of blood T cell repertoires in COVID-19 (dated by TCRdb to 2018 to 2020). Libraries came from the immunoSEQ multiplex PCR assay. Entries here come from immuneACCESS through TCRdb and include only in-frame sequences with V and J called. Some clones fail to appear in such tables; in the studies checked, an unresolved V gene covers under half of the shortfall, and the cause of the remainder is unknown. Within this sample are fewer than 20,000 clones, with roughly 79% of them counted one time only. The ten largest clonotypes hold about a third of the sample. Sequenced input: peripheral blood. Receptors originate from a man in his 70s with active or convalescent COVID-19.

This clone has a single count. The rearrangement links TRBV7-2 to TRBJ2-5, with 11 bases that match TRBD1. This CDR3 has 16 amino acids. V dropped 4 bases and J dropped 5; count of bases not matched to a gene: 9. CDR1 and CDR2 from the germline V gene are SGHTA and FQGNSA. The CDR3 coding sequence is TGTGCCAGCAGCTCCAGGGGGGACAGGGGGAGGGAGACCCAGTACTTC. Protein sequence: CASSSRGDRGRETQYF.

J is TRBJ1-2 and V is TRBV15, with D tentatively TRBD1 (5 bases). Trimming cost V 4 bases and J 1 base, with 16 bases left between them. From germline, CDR1 is LNHNV and CDR2 YYDKDF (reference sequence). CDR3 length equals 16 residues. As DNA, the CDR3 is TGTGCCACCAGCACAACTAAAGGGGAGGATAACTATGGCTACACCTTC. The encoded protein is CATSTTKGEDNYGYTF.

V is TRBV3-1 (or the pseudogene TRBV3-2) and J is TRBJ2-7; D call uncertain. From germline, CDR1 is LGHDT and CDR2 YNNKEL (reference sequence). V was pared by 4 bases and J by 5 bases, with 9 bases between. This CDR3 is built from 12 residues. CDR3 sequence reads: CASSPADNEQYF. In DNA, the CDR3 is TGTGCCAGCAGCCCGGCAGACAACGAGCAGTACTTC.

This clone was detected only a few times. The rearrangement joins TRBV7-3 to TRBJ2-7, with 7 positions matching TRBD2. The CDR3 spans 13 residues. V was pared by 5 bases and J by 1 base, with 2 bases of the junction left unmatched. The germline V gene has CDR1 SGHTA and CDR2 FQGTGA. CDR3 residues: CASSTGGSYEQYF. The CDR3 DNA sequence: TGTGCCAGCAGCACGGGGGGATCCTACGAGCAGTACTTC.

This clone was seen a handful of times. The genes are TRBV6-1 and TRBJ1-2, with D possibly TRBD1 on 6 matching bases. The V gene's germline CDR1 is MNHNS and CDR2 SASEGT. Deletions cut 2 bases from V and 10 bases from J, with 8 bases between. The length of the CDR3 is 11 residues. In DNA, the CDR3 is TGTGCCAGCAGTGAACAGGGGCCCTACACCTTC. Amino acids: CASSEQGPYTF.

J is TRBJ1-3 and V is TRBV6-1; 7 bases line up with TRBD1. V gave up 2 bases and J gave up 6 bases; unmatched junction bases: 13. This CDR3 has 17 residues. CDR1 MNHNS and CDR2 SASEGT come from the germline V gene. CDR3 nucleotides: TGTGCCAGCAGTGAAATCGTGGGGACAGAAACGGTAAACACCATATATTTT. Its protein is CASSEIVGTETVNTIYF.

The chain couples TRBV18 to TRBJ2-1, with 14 bases that match TRBD2. Germline V lookup: CDR1 KGHSH, CDR2 LQKENI. CDR3 size: 17 residues. Unmatched junction bases numbered 2, after V lost 4 bases and J lost 0 bases. This CDR3 is CASSQGLAGGSYNEQFF. CDR3 coding DNA: TGTGCCAGCTCACAAGGACTAGCGGGAGGCTCCTACAATGAGCAGTTCTTC.

The CDR3: CASSLGLGLAGGKADTQYF. CDR3 nucleotide sequence: TGTGCCAGCAGCTTGGGCCTGGGACTAGCGGGGGGTAAAGCAGATACGCAGTATTTT. This chain uses TRBV7-2 with TRBJ2-3; 15 bases line up with TRBD2. This CDR3 is built from 19 residues. The V segment lost 3 bases and the J segment 4 bases; nucleotides outside the gene matches: 11. Germline CDR1 and CDR2: SGHTA and FQGNSA.

The chain employs TRBV5-1 and TRBJ1-2; D is uncertain. Trimming stripped 4 bases from V and 8 bases from J, with 15 bases between. CDR1 and CDR2 (germline): SGHRS, YFSETQ. This CDR3 contains 13 residues. In DNA form, the CDR3 reads TGCGCCAGCAGCCCCCCCGACGGAGGGGGCTACACCTTC. Its protein is CASSPPDGGGYTF.

The J gene is TRBJ2-2, the V gene TRBV7-9, with TRBD2 identical over 8 bases. Per germline, CDR1 SEHNR and CDR2 FQNEAQ (reference sequence). V dropped 5 bases and J dropped 2; count of bases not matched to a gene: 7. The CDR3 runs 16 residues. The CDR3 bases are TGTGCCAGCAGCCCAGGTAGCGGGGTAAACACCGGGGAGCTGTTTTTT. It is translated as CASSPGSGVNTGELFF.

The rearrangement links TRBV28 to TRBJ1-5; D is unresolved. The V gene lost 5 bases and the J gene lost 1 base, with 9 bases spanning the gap. The V gene's germline CDR1 is MDHEN and CDR2 SYDVKM. The CDR3 contains 14 residues. CDR3 amino acids: CASSGGISNQPQHF. For the CDR3, the DNA is TGTGCCAGCAGTGGAGGGATCAGCAATCAGCCCCAGCATTTT. The full variable domain, rest sourced from reference TRBV28 and TRBJ1-5, is DVKVTQSSRYLVKRTGEKVFLECVQDMDHENMFWYRQDPGLGLRLIYFSYDVKMKEKGDIPEGYSVSREKKERFSLILESASTNQTSMYLCASSGGISNQPQHFGDGTRLSIL.

CDR3 sequence (DNA): TGTGCCAGCAGTTCCCTGGGACAGGGATACACCGGGGAGCTGTTTTTT. Translation: CASSSLGQGYTGELFF. The gene calls are TRBV6-6 and TRBJ2-2; 9 nucleotides agree with TRBD1. Germline V lookup: CDR1 MNHNY, CDR2 SVGAGI (reference sequence). V shed 4 bases, J shed 3 bases, and the junction held 6 bases outside the gene matches. The CDR3 extends over 16 amino acids.

A few counts support this clone. The chain has TRBV19 and TRBJ2-3; D may be TRBD2 (5 bases). Per germline, CDR1 LNHDA and CDR2 SQIVND (reference sequence). The length of the CDR3 is 17 residues. Trimming removed 5 bases at V and 1 base at J, with 19 bases between. The CDR3: CASSPMPGREGTDTQYF. In nucleotides, the CDR3 is TGTGCCAGTAGTCCGATGCCTGGACGGGAAGGCACAGATACGCAGTATTTT.

The chain couples TRBV5-1 to TRBJ2-7; 11 positions match TRBD2. Trimming removed 0 bases from V and 4 bases from J; junction bases left unmatched: 6. The CDR3 length is 16 residues. Germline V gives CDR1 SGHRS, CDR2 YFSETQ. The CDR3 sequence is CASSLGLAGGPYEQYF. The CDR3 DNA sequence: TGCGCCAGCAGCTTGGGTCTAGCGGGGGGTCCTTACGAGCAGTACTTC.

The rearrangement links TRBV7-9 to TRBJ1-4; perhaps TRBD1 as D (6 bases). This CDR3 is built from 15 residues. V shed 5 bases and J shed 7 bases, with 17 bases lying between them. CDR1 and CDR2 (germline): SEHNR, FQNEAQ (reference sequence). The CDR3, as DNA: TGTGCCAGCAGCCCATACACAGGGTTTGGTGAAAAACTGTTTTTT. It codes for CASSPYTGFGEKLFF.

For this clone: One end of the junction does not line up with germline, which may come from a read error. CDR3 DNA: TGTGCCAGCAGCTACTCGGACAGGTTCTATGGCTACACCTTC. It encodes CASSYSDRFYGYTF. This chain joins TRBV6-5 and TRBJ1-2; TRBD1 aligns across 7 bases. CDR1 is MNHEY and CDR2 is SVGAGI in the germline V gene. The CDR3 is 14 amino acids.

This clone was seen more than once but under ten times. The DNA of the CDR3 is TGTGCCAGCCACGGGACAGGGACCTACGAGCAGTACTTC. It yields the protein CASHGTGTYEQYF. V gene TRBV5-5 combines with J gene TRBJ2-7; 9 positions agree with TRBD1. With V trimmed by 7 bases and J by 2 bases, 4 bases remained unmatched. The CDR3 runs 13 residues. The germline V gene encodes CDR1 SGHKS and CDR2 YYEKEE (reference sequence).

The rearrangement links TRBV3-1 (or the pseudogene TRBV3-2) to TRBJ2-2, with 9 positions matching TRBD1. The CDR3 is made up of 16 amino acids. Germline CDR1 reads LGHDT; CDR2 reads YNNKEL (reference sequence). V shed 4 bases and J 1 base; nucleotides not matched to a gene: 4. CDR3 bases: TGTGCCAGCAGCCTCGGACAGGGGTGGAACACCGGGGAGCTGTTTTTT. This translates into CASSLGQGWNTGELFF.

This chain joins TRBV25-1 and TRBJ1-2, with 7 bases matching TRBD1. The trim removed 2 bases at V and 5 bases at J, leaving 8 bases unmatched. CDR3 length: 15 residues. Germline CDR1 reads MGHDK; CDR2 reads SYGVNS. The DNA of the CDR3 is TGTGCCAGCAGTGAACTTACCGGGACAGCATATGGCTACACCTTC. This gives the protein CASSELTGTAYGYTF.

The chain is built from TRBV2 and TRBJ2-3; 11 nucleotides align to TRBD1. The J segment lost 5 bases and the V segment lost 6 bases, leaving 10 bases of the junction unmatched. The CDR3 spans 16 residues. Germline CDR1 SNHLY, CDR2 FYNNEI. In DNA form, the CDR3 reads TGTGCCAGCAGGGACCTGGACAGGGGGCGGGGAGATACGCAGTATTTT. It is translated as CASRDLDRGRGDTQYF.

A single count supports this clone. The V and J genes are TRBV2 and TRBJ1-6; no clear D gene. V dropped 8 bases and J dropped 7 bases, with 12 bases sitting between them. CDR1 is SNHLY and CDR2 is FYNNEI in the germline V gene. This CDR3 region has 13 residues. CDR3 in amino acids: CASYRGTNSPLHF. Here the CDR3 DNA reads TGTGCCAGCTACCGGGGAACCAATTCACCCCTCCACTTT.